The rows below give T cell receptor beta chains drawn from one sample of a study of blood T cell repertoires in COVID-19. Using immunoSEQ multiplex PCR, the repertoire was profiled, and TCRdb retains in-frame clones only, with some absent. The sample yields 250,000 to 350,000 clones, about nine tenths seen once. The sequencing input was peripheral blood. Source of these receptors: a woman aged 25 to 39 with COVID-19, enrolled during active disease. Both conserved end residues are part of each CDR3. The D gene is left open where the match is weak. The size of a clone is reported for some rows only, either as once, few or many, or as a class for expanded clones.

V,size,D,J,DNA,CDR3
TRBV5-1,.,.,TRBJ1-1,TGCGCCAGCAGCTTGACAGGCGCGAACACTGAAGCTTTCTTT,CASSLTGANTEAFF
TRBV5-4,.,TRBD1,TRBJ2-7,TGTGCCAGCAGCCCCGACAGGGGAGAGCAGTACTTC,CASSPDRGEQYF
TRBV19,few,TRBD1,TRBJ1-2,TGTGCCAGTAGAGGGGACAGGGGCGGCGATGGCTACACCTTC,CASRGDRGGDGYTF
TRBV28,.,TRBD1,TRBJ1-3,TGTGCCAGCAGCCCCGACAGGGGGTCTGGAAACACCATATATTTT,CASSPDRGSGNTIYF
TRBV6-5,few,.,TRBJ1-5,TGTGCCAGCCGTCTAGGCAATCAGCCCCAGCATTTT,CASRLGNQPQHF
TRBV10-1,.,.,TRBJ2-3,TGCGCCAGCAGTGAGAGTAGCTATAATGCAGATACGCAGTATTTT,CASSESSYNADTQYF
TRBV27,.,.,TRBJ1-5,TGTGCCAGCAGTTTCGCTGGCGAGGGACAGCCCCAGCATTTT,CASSFAGEGQPQHF
TRBV29-1,.,.,TRBJ2-1,TGCAGCGTTGGTAAGCTCTACAATGAGCAGTTCTTC,CSVGKLYNEQFF
TRBV5-1,.,.,TRBJ2-7,TGCGCCAGCAGCTTGCTCCCTCCGGCGGGCTCTTCCTACGAGCAGTACTTC,CASSLLPPAGSSYEQYF
TRBV4-3,.,TRBD1,TRBJ1-2,TGCGCCAGCAGCCTCGGACAGGGCATCGGTGGCTACACCTTC,CASSLGQGIGGYTF
TRBV25-1,.,.,TRBJ2-5,TGTGCCAGCACGGGGTTAGAGACCCAGTACTTC,CASTGLETQYF
TRBV6-5,.,TRBD1,TRBJ2-7,TGTGCCAGCAGCCCCGGACAGGGTTCCTACGAGCAGTACTTC,CASSPGQGSYEQYF
TRBV7-8,.,.,TRBJ2-1,TGTGCCAGCAGCATTGTTAGCTCCTACAATGAGCAGTTCTTC,CASSIVSSYNEQFF
TRBV19,.,TRBD2,TRBJ2-1,TGTGCCAGTAGTCACGGGACTAGCGGGAATTTCCTAGAGGAGCAGTTCTTC,CASSHGTSGNFLEEQFF
TRBV19,.,.,TRBJ1-1,TGTGCCACCGCGACAGGGAACACTGAAGCTTTCTTT,CATATGNTEAFF
TRBV29-1,once,TRBD1,TRBJ1-5,TGCAGCGTAGCTCGGGACAGAAATCAGCCCCAGCATTTT,CSVARDRNQPQHF
TRBV28,.,.,TRBJ1-2,TGTGCCAGCAGTTCTACCCTGGAGGCCTATGGCTACACCTTC,CASSSTLEAYGYTF
TRBV10-1,.,.,TRBJ2-1,TGCGCCAGCAGCGCAGGGTCCCATGAGCAGTTCTTC,CASSAGSHEQFF
TRBV11-2,once,.,TRBJ2-5,TGTGCCAGCAGCTTATGGGAGAGGCAAGAGACCCAGTACTTC,CASSLWERQETQYF
TRBV28,once,.,TRBJ1-2,TGTGCCAGCAGTTTATGGACAGGCGGGCTTTATGGCTACACCTTC,CASSLWTGGLYGYTF
TRBV4-1,.,.,TRBJ2-2,TGCGCCAGCAGCCCCCGTCGAGCCGGGGAGCTGTTTTTT,CASSPRRAGELFF
TRBV7-9,once,TRBD1,TRBJ1-4,TGTGCCAGCAGCTTAGCAGACAGGGTGCAGGAAAAACTGTTTTTT,CASSLADRVQEKLFF
TRBV11-3,.,.,TRBJ1-5,TGTGCCAGCAGCTTAGATCGGGAGGGAAGGGGCCCCAATCAGCCCCAGCATTTT,CASSLDREGRGPNQPQHF
TRBV30,.,.,TRBJ1-3,TGTGCCTGGAGTGAGGGGTTCTCTGGAAACACCATATATTTT,CAWSEGFSGNTIYF
TRBV6-5,.,.,TRBJ2-3,TGTGCCAGCATAGCCTCAGCAGATACGCAGTATTTT,CASIASADTQYF
TRBV5-1,.,TRBD1,TRBJ1-5,TGCGCCAGCAGCTCTGGGACAGGGGACGGAGGTCAGCCCCAGCATTTT,CASSSGTGDGGQPQHF
TRBV11-2,.,.,TRBJ1-4,TGTGCCAGCAGCTTAGTACAGTCACACCTTCCAACTAATGAAAAACTGTTTTTT,CASSLVQSHLPTNEKLFF
TRBV6-5,.,TRBD1,TRBJ1-1,TGTGCCAGCAGGTCCAGGGGGACGGAAGCTTTCTTT,CASRSRGTEAFF
TRBV10-3,.,TRBD2,TRBJ2-7,TGTGCCATCAGTGCCGGGACTAGCGAAGCCTACGAGCAGTACTTC,CAISAGTSEAYEQYF
TRBV28,.,TRBD1,TRBJ1-5,TGTGCCAGCAGTTTATCCCGCTGGACAGGGAGGGAGAACAATCAGCCCCAGCATTTT,CASSLSRWTGRENNQPQHF
TRBV19,.,TRBD1,TRBJ1-5,TGTGCCAGTAGTACCGGGACAGGGAGCAATCAGCCCCAGCATTTT,CASSTGTGSNQPQHF
TRBV6-4,.,TRBD2,TRBJ2-2,TGTGCCAGCGGGGAGACTAGCGGGAGTGGACCCGGGGAGCTGTTTTTT,CASGETSGSGPGELFF
TRBV5-1,few,TRBD1,TRBJ1-6,TGCGCCAGCAGCTTAGAGACAGGGGGCAATTCACCCCTCCACTTT,CASSLETGGNSPLHF
TRBV5-1,.,.,TRBJ1-2,TGCGCCAGCAGCCAACAGGGAAATTACTATGGCTACACCTTC,CASSQQGNYYGYTF
TRBV28,once,.,TRBJ1-3,TGTGCCAGCAGTCCGGCCACAGGGCGCTCTGGAAACACCATATATTTT,CASSPATGRSGNTIYF
TRBV15,.,.,TRBJ1-5,TGTGCCACCAGCAGCGGCGAGGGTTTTAATCAGCCCCAGCATTTT,CATSSGEGFNQPQHF
TRBV7-2,.,TRBD2,TRBJ2-1,TGTGCCAGCAGTTTCCGTCGTAGCGGGAGGGTAAATGAGCAGTTCTTC,CASSFRRSGRVNEQFF
TRBV10-3,few,.,TRBJ1-2,TGTGCCATCAGTGATCTCGTTGGGGGCCGCGGCTACACCTTC,CAISDLVGGRGYTF
TRBV19,.,TRBD2,TRBJ2-3,TGTGCCAGTAGTTCCTATCAGCGGGAGGACACAGATACGCAGTATTTT,CASSSYQREDTDTQYF
TRBV6-5,.,.,TRBJ1-1,TGTGCCTCCACCGGGAATCCCCCCTTGAACACTGAAGCTTTCTTT,CASTGNPPLNTEAFF
TRBV11-3,.,TRBD2,TRBJ2-1,TGTGCCAGCAGCTTAGAAGTACCGGGACTAGCGGGAGGAAGGAGCTCCTACAATGAGCAGTTCTTC,CASSLEVPGLAGGRSSYNEQFF
TRBV5-4,.,TRBD1,TRBJ2-7,TGTGCCAGCAGCCGTGAGGGACAGGGAAGATACGAGCAGTACTTC,CASSREGQGRYEQYF
TRBV11-3,once,.,TRBJ2-3,TGTGCCAGCAGCCCTGGGACTTCCTCTAATTCGGATACGCAGTATTTT,CASSPGTSSNSDTQYF
TRBV27,.,TRBD1,TRBJ1-6,TGTGCCAGCAGTTCCCCGGACAGGATGAATTCACCCCTCCACTTT,CASSSPDRMNSPLHF
TRBV7-9,.,.,TRBJ2-3,TGTGCCAGCAGGGGCCCTGGGCTGTCGGATACGCAGTATTTT,CASRGPGLSDTQYF
TRBV7-9,.,.,TRBJ1-4,TGTGCCAGCAGCTTATCACAAGAAAGTGAAAAACTGTTTTTT,CASSLSQESEKLFF
TRBV10-3,.,.,TRBJ1-6,TGTGCCATCTCACGGACAGCCGGAACCGGTTCACCCCTCCACTTT,CAISRTAGTGSPLHF
TRBV19,.,.,TRBJ1-2,TGTGCCAGTAGAAACAACCGTAACTATAACTATGGCTACACCTTC,CASRNNRNYNYGYTF
TRBV18,.,.,TRBJ1-6,TGTGCCAGCTCACCACGACCTTTAAGGGGTAATTCACCCCTCCACTTT,CASSPRPLRGNSPLHF
TRBV2,.,TRBD2,TRBJ2-7,TGTGCCAGCATTCGACTAGCGGGAGGGCTCTACGAGCAGTACTTC,CASIRLAGGLYEQYF
TRBV7-2,.,.,TRBJ1-5,TGTGCCAGCAGCCTGTGGACAGATAGCAATCAGCCCCAGCATTTT,CASSLWTDSNQPQHF